The 16 T cell receptor beta chains reported below all come from one sample, sequenced in a study of cytomegalovirus exposure and HLA in healthy donors. The PCR made use of 60 Vbeta and 13 Jbeta primers. The repertoire was sequenced with immunoSEQ multiplex PCR; TCRdb's copy has only in-frame clones and lacks some. The table lists 100,000 to 150,000 clones, about 78% of them singletons. Sample: PBMCs. The receptors were sampled from a man aged 25 to 45 in good health and CMV-seronegative.

Only one count was recorded for this clone. The J gene is TRBJ1-1, the V gene TRBV9; 7 bases are shared with TRBD1. Germline lookup yields CDR1 SGDLS and CDR2 YYNGEE. The J segment lost 2 bases and the V segment lost 4 bases, leaving 5 bases of the junction unmatched. This CDR3 is 14 amino acids long. CDR3 sequence: CASSPGQRNTEAFF. The CDR3 bases are TGTGCCAGCAGCCCGGGACAGCGAAACACTGAAGCTTTCTTT.

In DNA, the CDR3 is TGTGCCAGCAGGCTCGAGGCCGGGCAGGGGGTGTTCGAGCAGTACTTC. Protein sequence: CASRLEAGQGVFEQYF. The V gene is TRBV28, the J gene TRBJ2-7; 7 bases fit TRBD1. The CDR3 contains 16 residues. The germline V gene encodes CDR1 MDHEN and CDR2 SYDVKM. J lost 6 bases, V lost 6 bases, and 17 bases had no gene match.

This clone was seen a few times. The chain uses TRBV7-9 and TRBJ2-1, with 7 bases matching TRBD2. Trimming removed 0 bases from V and 10 bases from J; junction bases left unmatched: 3. This CDR3 is 13 amino acids long. Germline CDR1 SEHNR, CDR2 FQNEAQ (reference sequence). As DNA, the CDR3 is TGTGCCAGCAGCTTAGCCGGGGGGAGGGAGCAGTTCTTC. Amino acid sequence: CASSLAGGREQFF.

The rearrangement links TRBV4-1 to TRBJ2-7; TRBD2 might be the D (5 bases). This CDR3 contains 13 residues. Deletions cut 4 bases from V and 3 bases from J, with 10 bases between. Germline V gene lookup returns CDR1 MGHRA and CDR2 YSYEKL. The CDR3 here is CASSPNRGYEQYF. The CDR3 nucleotides are TGCGCCAGCAGCCCCAACCGGGGCTACGAGCAGTACTTC.

This sequence joins TRBV28 and TRBJ2-2; TRBD2 aligns across 8 bases. Germline V gene sequence: CDR1 MDHEN, CDR2 SYDVKM. The length of the CDR3 is 14 residues. V lost 8 bases and J lost 6; bases outside the gene matches: 8. CDR3 coding DNA: TGTGCCAGCCATCCGGCCGGGGGGGCCGGGGAGCTGTTTTTT. It translates to CASHPAGGAGELFF.

V is TRBV4-1 and J is TRBJ2-4; TRBD1 agrees at 7 bases. V lost 2 bases, J lost 1 base, and 5 bases stayed unmatched. The CDR3 length is 16 residues. The germline V gene has CDR1 MGHRA and CDR2 YSYEKL. The chain's CDR3 is CASSQTGAIAKNIQYF. CDR3 coding DNA: TGCGCCAGCAGCCAAACAGGGGCTATTGCCAAAAACATTCAGTACTTC.

The chain recombines TRBV29-1 with TRBJ1-1; 8 bases are shared with TRBD1. Germline V gene lookup returns CDR1 SQVTM and CDR2 ANQGSEA. Trimming at V came to 7 bases and at J to 5 bases, leaving 9 bases not matched to a gene. This CDR3 is built from 13 residues. The CDR3 protein is CSAEGTGGTEAFF. CDR3 in DNA: TGCAGCGCGGAAGGGACAGGAGGGACTGAAGCTTTCTTT. The variable domain in full, with the rest retrieved from reference TRBV29-1 and TRBJ1-1, is SAVISQKPSRDICQRGTSLTIQCQVDSQVTMMFWYRQQPGQSLTLIATANQGSEATYESGFVIDKFPISRPNLTFSTLTVSNMSPEDSSIYLCSAEGTGGTEAFFGQGTRLTVV.

The rearrangement joins TRBV5-5 to TRBJ2-7; D not certain. V lost 5 bases to trimming and J lost 3 bases, with 9 bases between them. The CDR3 has 12 amino acids. In germline, CDR1 is SGHKS, CDR2 YYEKEE (reference sequence). CDR3: CASRKQDYEQYF. The CDR3 bases are TGTGCCAGCAGGAAACAAGACTACGAGCAGTACTTC.

The chain joins TRBV18 to TRBJ1-2, with 7 positions matching TRBD1. V lost 2 bases, J lost 0 bases, and 0 bases stayed unmatched. CDR1 and CDR2 from the germline V gene are KGHSH and LQKENI. This CDR3 has 14 amino acids. In DNA, the CDR3 is TGTGCCAGCTCACCAGGGACAGCTAACTATGGCTACACCTTC. Translated: CASSPGTANYGYTF.

This chain joins TRBV29-1 and TRBJ2-1, with a possible D match to TRBD2 (5 bases). The germline gives CDR1 SQVTM, CDR2 ANQGSEA. This CDR3 contains 15 residues. Trimming took 4 bases from V and 3 from J, leaving 16 bases between them. The CDR3 here is CSVVGRLSNYNEQFF. Here the CDR3 DNA reads TGCAGCGTTGTAGGGAGACTATCAAACTACAATGAGCAGTTCTTC.

This clone was seen a handful of times. The V and J genes are TRBV4-1 and TRBJ1-6; 7 positions match TRBD1. The germline V gene encodes CDR1 MGHRA and CDR2 YSYEKL. This CDR3 region has 14 residues. With V trimmed by 4 bases and J by 6 bases, 3 bases remained unmatched. CDR3 sequence: CASSLDRANSPLHF. DNA of the CDR3: TGCGCCAGCAGCCTCGACAGGGCTAATTCACCCCTCCACTTT.

V usage is TRBV21-1 and J usage is TRBJ2-4; the table's D call TRBD2 went unverified against the DNA. TRBV21-1 is termed a pseudogene. This CDR3 has 20 amino acids. CDR3 sequence (DNA): TGTGCCAGCAGCAAAAGTGGACTAGCGGGGGGGCCCCCTCCGGGAAACATTCAGTACTTC. This codes for CASSKSGLAGGPPPGNIQYF.

J is TRBJ1-4 and V is TRBV5-1, with 10 bases identical to TRBD1. Trimming at V came to 4 bases and at J to 8 bases, leaving 8 bases not matched to a gene. Looked up from germline, CDR1 is SGHRS and CDR2 is YFSETQ. This CDR3 has 15 residues. This CDR3 reads CASSPGQGVSEKLFF. For the CDR3, the DNA is TGCGCCAGCAGCCCCGGACAGGGGGTAAGCGAAAAACTGTTTTTT. Supplemented by reference TRBV5-1 and TRBJ1-4, the full variable domain reads KAGVTQTPRYLIKTRGQQVTLSCSPISGHRSVSWYQQTPGQGLQFLFEYFSETQRNKGNFPGRFSGRQFSNSRSEMNVSTLELGDSALYLCASSPGQGVSEKLFFGSGTQLSVL.

There are a few counts of this clone. The chain couples TRBV5-1 to TRBJ1-1; no clear D. The CDR3 totals 14 residues. Germline CDR1 is SGHRS and CDR2 is YFSETQ. The germline V and J ends were trimmed by 1 base and 1 base, with 8 bases remaining between them. In DNA, the CDR3 is TGCGCCAGCAGCTTGTGGTCGGGGAACACTGAAGCTTTCTTT. This sequence encodes CASSLWSGNTEAFF.

The chain links TRBV14 to TRBJ2-2, with TRBD2 as a possible D gene (5 bases). The germline V gene has CDR1 SGHDN and CDR2 FVKESK. CDR3 length: 17 amino acids. Trimming removed 0 bases from V and 2 bases from J, with 13 bases in between. For the CDR3, the DNA is TGTGCCAGCAGCCAAGATTATTCTAGCCACAACACCGGGGAGCTGTTTTTT. This codes for CASSQDYSSHNTGELFF.

The CDR3 loop is CASSLSGQGYTEAFF. Here the CDR3 DNA reads TGTGCCAGCAGTTTATCGGGACAGGGGTACACTGAAGCTTTCTTT. The V and J genes are TRBV27 and TRBJ1-1; 10 bases agree with TRBD1. Trimming removed 0 bases from V and 3 bases from J; junction bases left unmatched: 1. This CDR3 is built from 15 residues. The germline CDR1 and CDR2 sequences are MNHEY and SMNVEV (reference sequence).